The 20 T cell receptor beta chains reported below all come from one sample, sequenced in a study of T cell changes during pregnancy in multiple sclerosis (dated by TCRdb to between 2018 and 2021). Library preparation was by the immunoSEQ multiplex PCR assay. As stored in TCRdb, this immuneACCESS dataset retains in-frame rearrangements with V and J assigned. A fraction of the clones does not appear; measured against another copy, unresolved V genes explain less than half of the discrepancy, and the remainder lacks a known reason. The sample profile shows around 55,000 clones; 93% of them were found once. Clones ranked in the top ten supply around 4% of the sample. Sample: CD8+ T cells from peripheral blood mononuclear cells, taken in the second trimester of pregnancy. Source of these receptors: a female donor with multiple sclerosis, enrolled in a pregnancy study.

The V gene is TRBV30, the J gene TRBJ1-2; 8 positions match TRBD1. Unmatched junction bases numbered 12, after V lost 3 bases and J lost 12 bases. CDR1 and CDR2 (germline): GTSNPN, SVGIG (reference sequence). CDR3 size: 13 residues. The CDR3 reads CAWRAPGQVPNTF. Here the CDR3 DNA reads TGTGCCTGGAGGGCGCCGGGACAGGTACCGAACACCTTC.

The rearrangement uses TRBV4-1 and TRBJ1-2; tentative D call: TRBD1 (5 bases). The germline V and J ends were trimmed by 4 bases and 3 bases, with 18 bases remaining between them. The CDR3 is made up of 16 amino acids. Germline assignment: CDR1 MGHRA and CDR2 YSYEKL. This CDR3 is CASSPTLSSGYYGYTF. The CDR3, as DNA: TGCGCCAGCAGCCCTACGTTAAGTTCAGGGTACTATGGCTACACCTTC.

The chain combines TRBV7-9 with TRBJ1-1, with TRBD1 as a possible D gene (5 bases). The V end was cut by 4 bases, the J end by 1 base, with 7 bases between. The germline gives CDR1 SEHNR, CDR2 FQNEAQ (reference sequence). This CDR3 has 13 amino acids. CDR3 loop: CASSSQGNTEAFF. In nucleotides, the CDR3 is TGTGCCAGCAGCTCCCAGGGGAACACTGAAGCTTTCTTT. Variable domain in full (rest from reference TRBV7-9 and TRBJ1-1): DTGVSQNPRHKITKRGQNVTFRCDPISEHNRLYWYRQTLGQGPEFLTYFQNEAQLEKSRLLSDRFSAERPKGSFSTLEIQRTEQGDSAMYLCASSSQGNTEAFFGQGTRLTVV.

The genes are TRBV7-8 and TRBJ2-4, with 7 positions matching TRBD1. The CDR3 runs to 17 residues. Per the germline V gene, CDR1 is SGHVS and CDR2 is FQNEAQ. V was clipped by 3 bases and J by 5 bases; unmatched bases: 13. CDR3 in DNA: TGTGCCAGCAGCTTGGCGCGATCCGGGACAGAAGAAAACATTCAGTACTTC. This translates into CASSLARSGTEENIQYF.

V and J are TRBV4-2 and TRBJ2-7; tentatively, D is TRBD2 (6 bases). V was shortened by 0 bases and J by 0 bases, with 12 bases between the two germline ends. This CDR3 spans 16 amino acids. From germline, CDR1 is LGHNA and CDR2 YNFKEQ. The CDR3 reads CASSQEVSGSSYEQYF. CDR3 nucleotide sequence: TGTGCCAGCAGCCAAGAGGTTAGCGGTAGCTCCTACGAGCAGTACTTC.

CDR3 sequence reads: CASSPEAHHYEQYF. Here the CDR3 DNA reads TGTGCCAGCAGCCCTGAGGCGCACCACTACGAGCAGTACTTC. The chain links TRBV5-4 to TRBJ2-7, with no clear D. V was clipped by 4 bases and J by 3 bases, with 14 bases between them. Germline CDR1 is SGHNT and CDR2 is YYREEE (reference sequence). The CDR3 extends over 14 amino acids.

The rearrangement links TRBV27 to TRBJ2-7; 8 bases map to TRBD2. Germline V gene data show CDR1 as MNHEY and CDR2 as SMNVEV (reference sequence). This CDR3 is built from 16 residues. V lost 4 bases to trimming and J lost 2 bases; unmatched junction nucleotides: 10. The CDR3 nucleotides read TGTGCCAGCAGTTCCCTAGGACTAGCAGGTCCCTACGAGCAGTACTTC. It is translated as CASSSLGLAGPYEQYF.

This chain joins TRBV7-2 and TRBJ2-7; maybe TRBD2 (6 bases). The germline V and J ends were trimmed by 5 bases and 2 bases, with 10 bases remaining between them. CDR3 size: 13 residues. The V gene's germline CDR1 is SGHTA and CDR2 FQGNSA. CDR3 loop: CASSRGEAYEQYF. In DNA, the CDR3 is TGTGCCAGCAGCCGAGGGGAGGCCTACGAGCAGTACTTC.

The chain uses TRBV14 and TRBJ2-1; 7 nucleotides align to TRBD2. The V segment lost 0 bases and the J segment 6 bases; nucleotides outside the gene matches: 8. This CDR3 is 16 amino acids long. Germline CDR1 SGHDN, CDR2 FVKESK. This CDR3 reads CASSQDRSGVGNEQFF. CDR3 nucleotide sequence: TGTGCCAGCAGCCAAGATCGGAGCGGGGTTGGCAATGAGCAGTTCTTC.

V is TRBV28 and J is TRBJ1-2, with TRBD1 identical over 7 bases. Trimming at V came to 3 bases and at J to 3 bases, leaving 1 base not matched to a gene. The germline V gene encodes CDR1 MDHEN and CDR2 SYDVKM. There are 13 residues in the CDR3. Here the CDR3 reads CASSFTGDYGYTF. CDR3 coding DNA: TGTGCCAGCAGTTTTACAGGGGACTATGGCTACACCTTC.

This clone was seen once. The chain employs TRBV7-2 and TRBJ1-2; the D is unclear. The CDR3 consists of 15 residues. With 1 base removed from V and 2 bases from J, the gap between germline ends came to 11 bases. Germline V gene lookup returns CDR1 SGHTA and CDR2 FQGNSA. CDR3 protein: CASSLGSGTNYGYTF. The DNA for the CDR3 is TGTGCCAGCAGCTTAGGTTCAGGAACGAACTATGGCTACACCTTC.

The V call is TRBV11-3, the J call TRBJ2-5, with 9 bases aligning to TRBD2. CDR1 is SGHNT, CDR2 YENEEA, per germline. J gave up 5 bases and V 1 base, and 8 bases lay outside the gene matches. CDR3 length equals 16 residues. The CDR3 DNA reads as TGTGCCAGCAGCTTAGGTGCTAGCGGGGTGGTGGAGACCCAGTACTTC. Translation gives CASSLGASGVVETQYF. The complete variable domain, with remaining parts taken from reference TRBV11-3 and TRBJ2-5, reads EAGVVQSPRYKIIEKKQPVAFWCNPISGHNTLYWYLQNLGQGPELLIRYENEEAVDDSQLPKDRFSAERLKGVDSTLKIQPAELGDSAVYLCASSLGASGVVETQYFGPGTRLLVL.

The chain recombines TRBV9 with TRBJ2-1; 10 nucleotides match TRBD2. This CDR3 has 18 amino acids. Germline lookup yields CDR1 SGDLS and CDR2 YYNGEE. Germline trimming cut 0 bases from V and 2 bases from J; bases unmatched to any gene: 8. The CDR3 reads CASSVVASGGDAYNEQFF. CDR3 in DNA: TGTGCCAGCAGCGTAGTGGCTAGCGGGGGCGATGCCTACAATGAGCAGTTCTTC.

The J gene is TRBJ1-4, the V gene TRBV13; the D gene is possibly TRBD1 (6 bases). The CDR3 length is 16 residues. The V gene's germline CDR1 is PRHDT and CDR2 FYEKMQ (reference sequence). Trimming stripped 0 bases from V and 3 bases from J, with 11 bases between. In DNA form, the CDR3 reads TGTGCCAGCAGCTTAGGCCTGGGGGGGCCTAATGAAAAACTGTTTTTT. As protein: CASSLGLGGPNEKLFF.

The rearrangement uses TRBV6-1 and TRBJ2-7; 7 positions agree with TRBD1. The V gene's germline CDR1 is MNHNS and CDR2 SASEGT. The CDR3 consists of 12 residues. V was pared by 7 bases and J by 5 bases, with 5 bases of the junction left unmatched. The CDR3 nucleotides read TGTGCCAGCATAGGACAGGTCCACGAGCAGTACTTC. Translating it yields CASIGQVHEQYF.

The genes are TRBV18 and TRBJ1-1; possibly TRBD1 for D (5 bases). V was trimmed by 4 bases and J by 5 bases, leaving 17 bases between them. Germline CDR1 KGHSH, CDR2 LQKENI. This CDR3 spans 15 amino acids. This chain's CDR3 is CASSLPGTRGTEAFF. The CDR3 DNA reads TGTGCCAGCTCACTCCCCGGGACCCGGGGGACTGAAGCTTTCTTT. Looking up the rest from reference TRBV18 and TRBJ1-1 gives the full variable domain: NAGVMQNPRHLVRRRGQEARLRCSPMKGHSHVYWYRQLPEEGLKFMVYLQKENIIDESGMPKERFSAEFPKEGPSILRIQQVVRGDSAAYFCASSLPGTRGTEAFFGQGTRLTVV.

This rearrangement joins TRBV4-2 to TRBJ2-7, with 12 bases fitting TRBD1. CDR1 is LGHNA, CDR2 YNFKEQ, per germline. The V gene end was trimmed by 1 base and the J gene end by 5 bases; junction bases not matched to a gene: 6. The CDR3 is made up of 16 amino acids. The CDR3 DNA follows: TGTGCCAGCAGCCAAGTCGGGACAGGGGGCGTCCACGAGCAGTACTTC. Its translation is CASSQVGTGGVHEQYF.

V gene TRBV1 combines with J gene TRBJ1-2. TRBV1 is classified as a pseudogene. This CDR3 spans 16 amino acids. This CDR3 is CTSSQDSKPPRYGYTF. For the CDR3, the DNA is TGCACCAGCAGCCAAGATAGCAAGCCTCCCCGCTACGGCTACACCTTC.

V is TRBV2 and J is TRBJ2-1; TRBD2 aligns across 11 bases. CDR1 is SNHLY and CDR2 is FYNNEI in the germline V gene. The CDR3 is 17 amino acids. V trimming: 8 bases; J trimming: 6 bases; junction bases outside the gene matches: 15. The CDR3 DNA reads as TGTGCCAGCCCCGGTACCCCTACTAGCGGGAGCAGCAATGAGCAGTTCTTC. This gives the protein CASPGTPTSGSSNEQFF. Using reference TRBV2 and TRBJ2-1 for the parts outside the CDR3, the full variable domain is EPEVTQTPSHQVTQMGQEVILRCVPISNHLYFYWYRQILGQKVEFLVSFYNNEISEKSEIFDDQFSVERPDGSNFTLKIRSTKLEDSAMYFCASPGTPTSGSSNEQFFGPGTRLTVL.

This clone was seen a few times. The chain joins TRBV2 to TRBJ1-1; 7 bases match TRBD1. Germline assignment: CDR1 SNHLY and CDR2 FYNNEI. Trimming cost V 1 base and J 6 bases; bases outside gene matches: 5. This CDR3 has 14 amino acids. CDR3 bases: TGTGCCAGCAGTGAAGAGGGGGCGATGGCTGAAGCTTTCTTT. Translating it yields CASSEEGAMAEAFF. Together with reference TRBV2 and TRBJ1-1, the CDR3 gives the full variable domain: EPEVTQTPSHQVTQMGQEVILRCVPISNHLYFYWYRQILGQKVEFLVSFYNNEISEKSEIFDDQFSVERPDGSNFTLKIRSTKLEDSAMYFCASSEEGAMAEAFFGQGTRLTVV.